This TCR beta chain was captured in a study of blood T cell repertoires in COVID-19. At the level of the study: Some COVID-19 samples were acute and others convalescent; all came from the United States, Italy and Spain.

Enrolment of Seattle patients took place during active infection, and they were followed longitudinally. The authors' processing: Estimation of nucleated cell counts was performed using reference gene primer amplification. Sequencing used immunoSEQ multiplex PCR; TCRdb keeps in-frame clones, though not all of them. For V, J and clone size, that table is used; D and trimming come from the DNA. This sample has 390,000 or so clones, with around 92% found just once. Looked up from germline, CDR1 is LNHDA and CDR2 is SQIVND (reference sequence). Germline trimming cut 6 bases from V and 6 bases from J; bases unmatched to any gene: 10. The CDR3 is made up of 16 amino acids.

V usage is TRBV19 and J usage is TRBJ1-4; 10 bases line up with TRBD1. The TCR sequence derives from a woman in her twenties or thirties with COVID-19, enrolled during active disease. Source material: peripheral blood. The DNA of the CDR3 is TGTGCCAGTAGCCTCGCTCTGGGACAGGGGTATGAAAAACTGTTTTTT. This encodes CASSLALGQGYEKLFF.